The rows below give T cell receptor beta chains drawn from one sample of a study of beta chain bispecific antibodies for T cell cancers. For these receptors, no antigen is known. Each CDR3 protein gets one entry after TCRdb re-called the 5' RACE reads with MiXCR. The table records thousands of distinct CDR3 sequences, approximately 2.2% of them present only once. Material: T cells from a healthy donor cultured with Jurkat leukemia cells, obtained from a culture containing an anti-CD19 bispecific antibody. The receptors come from a human donor in good health. Some clones in this sample may be carry-over from other donors' samples. Each CDR3 is given with its conserved first and last residue. Fields, in order: V gene, D gene, J gene, clone size, CDR3 protein, CDR3 DNA. A D gene is named only where the DNA matches it firmly. Not all rows give a size; the values are once, few, many and, for expanded clones, a class.

>TRBV6-6|TRBD2|TRBJ2-7|many
CASSSTTSGAPIYEQYF
TGTGCCAGCAGTTCTACGACTAGCGGGGCACCAATCTACGAGCAGTACTTC
>TRBV7-6|NA|TRBJ2-7|many
CASSLLLGRDSYEQYF
TGTGCCAGCAGCCTATTGCTGGGGAGAGACTCCTACGAGCAGTACTTC
>TRBV9|NA|TRBJ2-7|many
CASSDHREYEQYF
TGTGCCAGCAGCGACCACAGGGAGTACGAGCAGTACTTC
>TRBV6-5|NA|TRBJ2-1|many
CASSLFSSYNEQFF
TGTGCCAGCAGTCTCTTTAGCTCCTACAATGAGCAGTTCTTC
>TRBV5-6|TRBD2|TRBJ2-2|many
CASSLVAGGTGELFF
TGTGCCAGCAGCTTGGTTGCGGGGGGCACCGGGGAGCTGTTTTTT
>TRBV5-4|TRBD1|TRBJ2-7|NA
CASSPPDRAGEQYF
TGTGCCAGCAGCCCCCCGGACAGGGCTGGGGAGCAGTACTTC
>TRBV2|NA|TRBJ2-7|few
CAVDRPTSSYEQYF
TGTGCCGTAGATCGACCGACGAGCTCCTACGAGCAGTACTTC
>TRBV4-1|TRBD2|TRBJ2-1|NA
CASSQWTSGVYEQFF
TGCGCCAGCAGCCAATGGACTAGCGGGGTATATGAGCAGTTCTTC
>TRBV5-4|NA|TRBJ2-1|NA
CASSLRTGTLTNNEQFF
TGTGCCAGCAGCCTGCGAACCGGGACTTTGACGAACAATGAGCAGTTCTTC
>TRBV4-1|NA|TRBJ1-2|many
CASNGIYGYTF
TGCGCCAGCAATGGAATCTATGGCTACACCTTC
>TRBV27|NA|TRBJ1-1|many
CASSLLTGNTEAFF
TGTGCCAGCAGTTTACTGACAGGGAACACTGAAGCTTTCTTT
>TRBV7-9|TRBD1|TRBJ2-7|many
CASSLGTGYEQYF
TGTGCCAGCAGCTTGGGGACAGGGTACGAGCAGTACTTC
>TRBV20-1|TRBD2|TRBJ2-1|many
CSAHPLAGGYNEQFF
TGCAGTGCCCACCCCCTAGCGGGGGGTTACAATGAGCAGTTCTTC
>TRBV11-2|TRBD1|TRBJ2-6|few
CASSLVQQGVGANVLTF
TGTGCCAGCAGCTTAGTTCAGCAGGGGGTTGGGGCCAACGTCCTGACTTTC
>TRBV10-3|NA|TRBJ1-5|many
CAISPRGQEGPQHF
TGTGCCATCAGTCCTCGGGGTCAAGAAGGGCCCCAGCATTTT
>TRBV30|NA|TRBJ2-2|many
CAWSPGSTGELFF
TGTGCCTGGAGTCCGGGGTCCACCGGGGAGCTGTTTTTT
>TRBV11-2|NA|TRBJ2-3|many
CASRIGASDTQYF
TGTGCCAGCAGGATAGGGGCTTCAGATACGCAGTATTTT
>TRBV7-9|NA|TRBJ2-5|many
CASSSQETQYF
TGTGCCAGCAGCTCGCAAGAGACCCAGTACTTC